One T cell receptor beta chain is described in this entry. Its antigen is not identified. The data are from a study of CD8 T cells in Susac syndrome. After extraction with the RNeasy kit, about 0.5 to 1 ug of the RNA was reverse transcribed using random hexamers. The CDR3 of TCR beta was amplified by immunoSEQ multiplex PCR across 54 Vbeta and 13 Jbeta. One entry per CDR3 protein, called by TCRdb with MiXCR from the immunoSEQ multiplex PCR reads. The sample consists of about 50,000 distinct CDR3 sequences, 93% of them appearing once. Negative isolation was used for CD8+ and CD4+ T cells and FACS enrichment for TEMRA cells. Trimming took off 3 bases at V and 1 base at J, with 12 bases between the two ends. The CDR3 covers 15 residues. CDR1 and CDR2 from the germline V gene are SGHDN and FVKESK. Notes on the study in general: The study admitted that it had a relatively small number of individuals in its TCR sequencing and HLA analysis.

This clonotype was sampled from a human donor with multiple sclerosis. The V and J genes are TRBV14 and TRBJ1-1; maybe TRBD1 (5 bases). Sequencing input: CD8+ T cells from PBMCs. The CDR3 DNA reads TGTGCCAGCAGCCACTTGACAAGGGGGAACACTGAAGCTTTCTTT. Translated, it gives CASSHLTRGNTEAFF.